This TCR beta chain was obtained from a study of cytotoxic CD8 clonotypes in ibrutinib-treated CLL. Study-level background: Treatment had run for a median around eleven months, range 6 to 36, when response samples were taken. Overall study results and limits: Elevated clonality accompanied ibrutinib response, with a return toward baseline values at progression. Among the clonotypes, public ones were uncommon and contracted or held stable on treatment.

Trimming stripped 1 base from V and 1 base from J, with 8 bases between. CDR3 size: 14 residues. Per the germline V gene, CDR1 is SGHRS and CDR2 is YFSETQ. Data came from immunoSEQ multiplex PCR; TCRdb stores just in-frame clones and leaves some out. The sample has some 200,000 clones; approximately 79% are singletons. A word on this clone: Its antigen remains unknown.

The receptor comes from a human donor with chronic lymphocytic leukemia. The chain uses TRBV5-1 and TRBJ1-1; the D is unclear. The specimen comprised PBMCs, sampled after 12 months of ibrutinib treatment. The CDR3: CASSLSQQNTEAFF. CDR3 sequence (DNA): TGCGCCAGCAGCTTGAGCCAGCAGAACACTGAAGCTTTCTTT.